The clone carrying this TCR beta chain was recorded once. This sample was included in a study of blood T cell repertoires in COVID-19. Source study methods: Nucleated cell number was recorded as an estimate derived from reference gene primer amplification. Clones were read by immunoSEQ multiplex PCR, and TCRdb kept only the in-frame ones, dropping some. The DNA gave D and trimming, while V, J and clone size come from that table. The data show 290,000 or so clones, around nine tenths seen once. V lost 5 bases and J 5 bases, leaving 7 bases between the germline ends. The CDR3 runs to 11 residues. Germline lookup yields CDR1 MNHEY and CDR2 SVGEGT.

Material for sequencing was peripheral blood. This chain uses TRBV6-2 or TRBV6-3 with TRBJ2-7; D is possibly TRBD2 (5 bases). This clonotype was sampled from a man aged 65 to 79 with acute or convalescent COVID-19. This chain's CDR3 is CASSRENEQYF. The CDR3 region has the DNA TGTGCCAGCAGTCGGGAAAACGAGCAGTACTTC.